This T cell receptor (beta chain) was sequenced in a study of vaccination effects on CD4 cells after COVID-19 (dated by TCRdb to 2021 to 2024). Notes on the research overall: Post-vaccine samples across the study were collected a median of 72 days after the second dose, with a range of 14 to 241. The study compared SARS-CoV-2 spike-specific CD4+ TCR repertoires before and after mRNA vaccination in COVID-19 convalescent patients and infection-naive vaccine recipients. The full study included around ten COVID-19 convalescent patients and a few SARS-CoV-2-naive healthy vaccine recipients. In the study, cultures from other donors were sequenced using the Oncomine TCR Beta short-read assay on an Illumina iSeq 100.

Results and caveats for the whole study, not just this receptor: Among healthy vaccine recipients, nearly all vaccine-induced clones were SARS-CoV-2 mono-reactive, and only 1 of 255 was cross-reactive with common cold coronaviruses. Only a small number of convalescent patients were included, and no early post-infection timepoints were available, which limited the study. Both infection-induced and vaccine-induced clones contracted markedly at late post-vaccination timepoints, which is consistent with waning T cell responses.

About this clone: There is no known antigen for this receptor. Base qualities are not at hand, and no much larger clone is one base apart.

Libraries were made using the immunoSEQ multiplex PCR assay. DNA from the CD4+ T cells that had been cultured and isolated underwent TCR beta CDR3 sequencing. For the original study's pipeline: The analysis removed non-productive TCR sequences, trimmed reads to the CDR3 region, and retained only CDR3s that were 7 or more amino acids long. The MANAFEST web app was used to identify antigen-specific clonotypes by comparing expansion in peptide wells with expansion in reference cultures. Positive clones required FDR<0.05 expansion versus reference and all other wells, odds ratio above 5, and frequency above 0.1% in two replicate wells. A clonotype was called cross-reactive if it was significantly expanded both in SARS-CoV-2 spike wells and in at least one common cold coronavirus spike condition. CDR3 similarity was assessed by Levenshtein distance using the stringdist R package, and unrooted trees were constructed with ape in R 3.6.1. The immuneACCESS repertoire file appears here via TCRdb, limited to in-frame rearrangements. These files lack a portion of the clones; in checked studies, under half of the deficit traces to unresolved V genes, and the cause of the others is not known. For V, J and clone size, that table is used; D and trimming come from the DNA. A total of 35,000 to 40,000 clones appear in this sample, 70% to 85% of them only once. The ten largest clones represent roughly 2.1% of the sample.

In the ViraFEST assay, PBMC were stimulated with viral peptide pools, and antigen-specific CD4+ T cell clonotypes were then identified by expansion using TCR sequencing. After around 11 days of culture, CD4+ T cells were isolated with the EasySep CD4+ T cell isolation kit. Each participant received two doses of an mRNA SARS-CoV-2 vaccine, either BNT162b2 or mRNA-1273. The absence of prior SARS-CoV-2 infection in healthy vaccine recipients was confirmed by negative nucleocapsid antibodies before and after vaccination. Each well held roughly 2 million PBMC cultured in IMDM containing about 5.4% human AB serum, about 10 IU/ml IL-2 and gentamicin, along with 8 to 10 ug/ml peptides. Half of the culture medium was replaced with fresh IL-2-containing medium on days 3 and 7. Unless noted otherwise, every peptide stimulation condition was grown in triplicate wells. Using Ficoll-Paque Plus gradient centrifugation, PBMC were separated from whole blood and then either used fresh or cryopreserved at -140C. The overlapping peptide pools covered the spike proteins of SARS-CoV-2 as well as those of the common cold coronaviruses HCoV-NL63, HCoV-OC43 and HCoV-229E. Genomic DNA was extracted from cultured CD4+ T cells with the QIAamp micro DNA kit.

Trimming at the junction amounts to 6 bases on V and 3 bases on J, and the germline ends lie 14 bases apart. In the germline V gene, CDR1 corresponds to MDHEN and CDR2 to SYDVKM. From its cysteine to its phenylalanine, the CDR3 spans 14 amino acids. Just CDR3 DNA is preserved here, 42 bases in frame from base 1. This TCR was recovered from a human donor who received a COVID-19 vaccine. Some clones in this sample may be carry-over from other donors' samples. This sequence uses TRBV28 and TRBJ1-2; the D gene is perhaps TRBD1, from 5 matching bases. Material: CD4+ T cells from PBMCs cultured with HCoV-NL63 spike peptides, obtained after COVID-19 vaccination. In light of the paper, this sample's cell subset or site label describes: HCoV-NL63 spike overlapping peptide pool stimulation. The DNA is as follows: TGTGCCAGCAGCTCCCCCGGGGCTCACTATGGCTACACCTTC. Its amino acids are CASSSPGAHYGYTF.